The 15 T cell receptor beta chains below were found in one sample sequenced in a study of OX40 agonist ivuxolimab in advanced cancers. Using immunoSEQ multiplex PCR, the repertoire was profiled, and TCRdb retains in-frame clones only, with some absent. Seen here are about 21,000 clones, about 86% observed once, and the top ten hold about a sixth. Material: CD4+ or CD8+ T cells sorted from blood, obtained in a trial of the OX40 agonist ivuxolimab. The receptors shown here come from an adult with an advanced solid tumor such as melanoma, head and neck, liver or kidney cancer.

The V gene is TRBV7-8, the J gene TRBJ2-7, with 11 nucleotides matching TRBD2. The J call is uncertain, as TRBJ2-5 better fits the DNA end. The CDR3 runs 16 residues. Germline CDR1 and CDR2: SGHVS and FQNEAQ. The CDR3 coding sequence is TGTGCCAGCAGCCCGCGACTAGCGGGATGGCAAGAGACCCAGTACTTC. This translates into CASSPRLAGWQETQYF.

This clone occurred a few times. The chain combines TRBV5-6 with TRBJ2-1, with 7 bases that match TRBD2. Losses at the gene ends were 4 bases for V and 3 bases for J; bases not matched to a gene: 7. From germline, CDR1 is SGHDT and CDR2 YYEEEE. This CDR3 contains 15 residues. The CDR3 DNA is TGTGCCAGCAGCCCACCGACTAGCATCTACAATGAGCAGTTCTTC. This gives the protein CASSPPTSIYNEQFF.

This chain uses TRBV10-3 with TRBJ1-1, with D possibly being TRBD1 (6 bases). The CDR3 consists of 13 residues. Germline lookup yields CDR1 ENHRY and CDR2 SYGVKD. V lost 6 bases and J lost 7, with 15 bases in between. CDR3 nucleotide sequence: TGTGCCATCAGGCCCTCACAGGGCGATGAAGCTTTCTTT. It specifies CAIRPSQGDEAFF.

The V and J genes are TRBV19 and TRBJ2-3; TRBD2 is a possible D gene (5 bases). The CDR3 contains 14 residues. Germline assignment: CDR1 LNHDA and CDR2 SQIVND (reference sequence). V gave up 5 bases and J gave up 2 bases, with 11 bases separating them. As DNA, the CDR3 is TGTGCCAGTAGTCCCGGGATCACCACAGATACGCAGTATTTT. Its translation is CASSPGITTDTQYF.

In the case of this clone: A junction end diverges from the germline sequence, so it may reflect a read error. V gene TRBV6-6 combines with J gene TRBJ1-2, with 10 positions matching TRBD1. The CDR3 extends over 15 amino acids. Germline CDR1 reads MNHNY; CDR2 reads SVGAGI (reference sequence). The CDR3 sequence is CASSSRDRGNHGYTF. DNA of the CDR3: TGTGCCAGCAGCTCCCGGGACAGGGGTAACCATGGCTACACCTTC.

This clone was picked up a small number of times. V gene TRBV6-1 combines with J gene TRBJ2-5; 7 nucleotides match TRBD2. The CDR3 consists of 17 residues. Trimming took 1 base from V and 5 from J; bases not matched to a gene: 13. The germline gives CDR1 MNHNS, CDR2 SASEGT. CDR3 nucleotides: TGTGCCAGCAGTGAAGGGGGGGGTAGCGGACTCGGGGAGACCCAGTACTTC. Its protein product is CASSEGGGSGLGETQYF.

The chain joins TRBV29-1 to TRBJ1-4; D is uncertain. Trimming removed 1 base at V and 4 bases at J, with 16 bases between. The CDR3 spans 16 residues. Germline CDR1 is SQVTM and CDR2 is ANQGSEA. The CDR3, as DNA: TGCAGCGTTGAAGTCGGGTGGACGGATGGTAATGAAAAACTGTTTTTT. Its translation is CSVEVGWTDGNEKLFF. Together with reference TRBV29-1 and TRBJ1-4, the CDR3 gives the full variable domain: SAVISQKPSRDICQRGTSLTIQCQVDSQVTMMFWYRQQPGQSLTLIATANQGSEATYESGFVIDKFPISRPNLTFSTLTVSNMSPEDSSIYLCSVEVGWTDGNEKLFFGSGTQLSVL.

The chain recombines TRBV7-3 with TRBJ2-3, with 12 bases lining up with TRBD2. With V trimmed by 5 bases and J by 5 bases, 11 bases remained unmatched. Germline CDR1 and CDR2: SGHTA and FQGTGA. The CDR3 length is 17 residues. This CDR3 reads CASSLYRLAGDEDTQYF. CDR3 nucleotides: TGTGCCAGCAGCCTTTACCGACTAGCGGGAGATGAAGATACGCAGTATTTT.

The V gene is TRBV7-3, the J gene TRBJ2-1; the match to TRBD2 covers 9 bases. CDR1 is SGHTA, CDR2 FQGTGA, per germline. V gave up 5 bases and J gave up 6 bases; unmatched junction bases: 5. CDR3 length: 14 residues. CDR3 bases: TGTGCCAGCAGCCTCATGGGACTAGCCAATGAGCAGTTCTTC. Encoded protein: CASSLMGLANEQFF.

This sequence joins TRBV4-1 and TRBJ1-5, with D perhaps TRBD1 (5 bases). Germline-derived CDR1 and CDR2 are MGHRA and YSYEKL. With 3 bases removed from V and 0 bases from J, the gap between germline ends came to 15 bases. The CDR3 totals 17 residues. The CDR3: CASSQRGDTYSNQPQHF. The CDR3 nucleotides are TGCGCCAGCAGCCAGAGGGGAGACACTTATAGCAATCAGCCCCAGCATTTT.

This CDR3 reads CASSHRQGAGNSPLHF. The CDR3 DNA sequence: TGCGCCAGCAGCCATCGACAGGGGGCAGGGAATTCACCCCTCCACTTT. The genes are TRBV4-3 and TRBJ1-6, with 10 bases lining up with TRBD1. The CDR3 sequence is 16 residues long. V lost 3 bases, J lost 7 bases, and 6 bases stayed unmatched. The germline V gene has CDR1 LGHNA and CDR2 YSLEER.

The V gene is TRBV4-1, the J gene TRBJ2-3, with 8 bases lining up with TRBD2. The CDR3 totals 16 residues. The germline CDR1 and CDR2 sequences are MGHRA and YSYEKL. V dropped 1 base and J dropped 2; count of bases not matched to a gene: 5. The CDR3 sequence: CASSQVGRGATDTQYF. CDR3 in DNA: TGCGCCAGCAGCCAAGTAGGGCGGGGGGCCACAGATACGCAGTATTTT.

The CDR3 coding sequence is TGTGCCAGCAGCTTGGTAGGGGGCAATGGCTACACCTTC. It is translated as CASSLVGGNGYTF. This chain connects TRBV11-3 to TRBJ1-2, with 7 positions matching TRBD1. V was pared by 3 bases and J by 6 bases, with 4 bases of the junction left unmatched. Germline CDR1 reads SGHNT; CDR2 reads YENEEA. The CDR3 consists of 13 residues. Full variable domain (rest looked up from reference TRBV11-3 and TRBJ1-2): EAGVVQSPRYKIIEKKQPVAFWCNPISGHNTLYWYLQNLGQGPELLIRYENEEAVDDSQLPKDRFSAERLKGVDSTLKIQPAELGDSAVYLCASSLVGGNGYTFGSGTRLTVV.

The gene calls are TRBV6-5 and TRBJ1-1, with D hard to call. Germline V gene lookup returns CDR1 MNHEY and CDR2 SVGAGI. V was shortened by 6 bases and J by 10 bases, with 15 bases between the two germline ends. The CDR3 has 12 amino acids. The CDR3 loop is CASSVEGVGAFF. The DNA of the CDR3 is TGTGCCAGCAGCGTCGAGGGAGTGGGAGCTTTCTTT.

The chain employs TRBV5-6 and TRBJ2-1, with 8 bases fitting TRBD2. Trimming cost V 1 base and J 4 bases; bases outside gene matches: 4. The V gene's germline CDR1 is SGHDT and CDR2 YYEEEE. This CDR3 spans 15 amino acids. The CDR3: CASSLKREPYNEQFF. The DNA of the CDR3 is TGTGCCAGCAGCTTGAAGCGGGAGCCATACAATGAGCAGTTCTTC.